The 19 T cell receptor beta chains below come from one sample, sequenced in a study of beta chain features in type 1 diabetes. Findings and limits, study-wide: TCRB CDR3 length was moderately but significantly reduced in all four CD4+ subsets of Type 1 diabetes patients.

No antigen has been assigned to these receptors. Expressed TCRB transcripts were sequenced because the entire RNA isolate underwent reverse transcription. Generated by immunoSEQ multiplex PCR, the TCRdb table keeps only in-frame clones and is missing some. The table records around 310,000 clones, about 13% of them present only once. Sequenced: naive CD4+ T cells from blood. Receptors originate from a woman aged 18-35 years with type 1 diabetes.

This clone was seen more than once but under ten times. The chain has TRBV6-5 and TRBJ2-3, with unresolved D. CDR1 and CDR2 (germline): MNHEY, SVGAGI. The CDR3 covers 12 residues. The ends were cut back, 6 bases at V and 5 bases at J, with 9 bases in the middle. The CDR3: CASSTSGDTQYF. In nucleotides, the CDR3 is TGTGCCAGCAGCACCTCGGGAGATACGCAGTATTTT.

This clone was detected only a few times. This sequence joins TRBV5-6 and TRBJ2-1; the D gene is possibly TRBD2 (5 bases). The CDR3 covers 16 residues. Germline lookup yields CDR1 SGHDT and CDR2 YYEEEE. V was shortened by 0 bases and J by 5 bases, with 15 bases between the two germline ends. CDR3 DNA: TGTGCCAGCAGCTTGGCCGGAGGATTGAGGAACAATGAGCAGTTCTTC. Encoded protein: CASSLAGGLRNNEQFF.

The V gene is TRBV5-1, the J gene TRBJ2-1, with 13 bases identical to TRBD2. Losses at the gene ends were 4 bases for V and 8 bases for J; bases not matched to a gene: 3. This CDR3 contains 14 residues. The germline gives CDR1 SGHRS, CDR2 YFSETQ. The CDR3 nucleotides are TGCGCCAGCAGCCCTGGACTAGCGGGGGATGAGCAGTTCTTC. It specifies CASSPGLAGDEQFF.

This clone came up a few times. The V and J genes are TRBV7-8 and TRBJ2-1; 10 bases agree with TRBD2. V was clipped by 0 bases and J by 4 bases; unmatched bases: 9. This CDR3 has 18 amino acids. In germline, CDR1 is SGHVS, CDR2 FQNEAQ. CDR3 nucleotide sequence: TGTGCCAGCAGCTTAGCCCGCGTCGGACTAGCGGTGTACAATGAGCAGTTCTTC. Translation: CASSLARVGLAVYNEQFF.

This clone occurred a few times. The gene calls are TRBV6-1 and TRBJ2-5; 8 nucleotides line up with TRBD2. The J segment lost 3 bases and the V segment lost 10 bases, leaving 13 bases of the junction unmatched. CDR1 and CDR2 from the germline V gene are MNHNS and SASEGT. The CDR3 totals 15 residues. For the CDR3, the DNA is TGTGCCACCAGGGCGGGAACAGCGGGGGAAGAGACCCAGTACTTC. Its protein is CATRAGTAGEETQYF.

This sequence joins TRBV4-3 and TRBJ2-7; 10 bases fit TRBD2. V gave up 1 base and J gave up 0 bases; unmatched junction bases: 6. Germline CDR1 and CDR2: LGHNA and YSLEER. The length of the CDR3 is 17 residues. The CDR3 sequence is CASSQVPASGSSYEQYV. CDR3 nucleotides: TGCGCCAGCAGCCAAGTGCCCGCTAGCGGGAGCTCCTACGAGCAGTACGTC.

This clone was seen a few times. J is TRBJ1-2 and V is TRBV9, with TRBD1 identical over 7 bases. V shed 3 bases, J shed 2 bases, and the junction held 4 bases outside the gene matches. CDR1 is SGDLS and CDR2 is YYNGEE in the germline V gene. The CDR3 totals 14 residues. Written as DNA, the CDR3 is TGTGCCAGCAGCGCCCCACAGGGGAACTATGGCTACACCTTC. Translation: CASSAPQGNYGYTF.

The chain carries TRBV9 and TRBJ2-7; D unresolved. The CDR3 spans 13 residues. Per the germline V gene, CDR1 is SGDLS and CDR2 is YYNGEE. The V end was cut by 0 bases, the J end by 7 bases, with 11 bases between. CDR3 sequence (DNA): TGTGCCAGCAGCGTAGAGCAATCCGGGGAGCAGTACTTC. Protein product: CASSVEQSGEQYF. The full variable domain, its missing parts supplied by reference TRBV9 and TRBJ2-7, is DSGVTQTPKHLITATGQRVTLRCSPRSGDLSVYWYQQSLDQGLQFLIQYYNGEERAKGNILERFSAQQFPDLHSELNLSSLELGDSALYFCASSVEQSGEQYFGPGTRLTVT.

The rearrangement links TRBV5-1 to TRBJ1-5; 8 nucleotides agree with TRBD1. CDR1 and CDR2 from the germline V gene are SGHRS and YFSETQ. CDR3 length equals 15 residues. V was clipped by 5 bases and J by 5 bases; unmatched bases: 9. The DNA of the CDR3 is TGCGCCAGCAGGACTGGACAGGGACGGGATCAGCCCCAGCATTTT. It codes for CASRTGQGRDQPQHF. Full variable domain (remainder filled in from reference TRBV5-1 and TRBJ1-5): KAGVTQTPRYLIKTRGQQVTLSCSPISGHRSVSWYQQTPGQGLQFLFEYFSETQRNKGNFPGRFSGRQFSNSRSEMNVSTLELGDSALYLCASRTGQGRDQPQHFGDGTRLSIL.

CDR3 DNA: TGCGCCAGCAGCCTAGGGATTGACCGGGACACAGGCTTGAACATTCAGTACTTC. It translates to CASSLGIDRDTGLNIQYF. The chain recombines TRBV5-1 with TRBJ2-4, with D tentatively TRBD1 (6 bases). The CDR3 extends over 18 amino acids. Germline values: CDR1 SGHRS, CDR2 YFSETQ. Trimming pared 4 bases from V and 7 bases from J, leaving 27 bases between.

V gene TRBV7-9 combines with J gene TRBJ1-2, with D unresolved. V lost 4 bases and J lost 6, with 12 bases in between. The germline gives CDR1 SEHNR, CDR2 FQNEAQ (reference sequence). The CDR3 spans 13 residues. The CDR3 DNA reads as TGTGCCAGCAGCTCGGTAGAGTTCAATGGCTACACCTTC. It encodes CASSSVEFNGYTF.

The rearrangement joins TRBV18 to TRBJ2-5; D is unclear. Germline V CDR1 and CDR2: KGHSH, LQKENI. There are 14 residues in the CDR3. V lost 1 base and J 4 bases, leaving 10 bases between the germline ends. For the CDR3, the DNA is TGTGCCAGCTCACCACATTTGGGCGTAGAGACCCAGTACTTC. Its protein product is CASSPHLGVETQYF. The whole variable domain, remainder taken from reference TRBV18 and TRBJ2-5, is NAGVMQNPRHLVRRRGQEARLRCSPMKGHSHVYWYRQLPEEGLKFMVYLQKENIIDESGMPKERFSAEFPKEGPSILRIQQVVRGDSAAYFCASSPHLGVETQYFGPGTRLLVL.

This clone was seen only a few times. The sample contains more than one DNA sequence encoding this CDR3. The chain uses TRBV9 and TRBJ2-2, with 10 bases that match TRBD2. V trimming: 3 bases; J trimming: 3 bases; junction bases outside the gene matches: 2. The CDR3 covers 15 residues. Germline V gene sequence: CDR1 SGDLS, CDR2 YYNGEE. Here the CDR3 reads CASSAGLADTGELFF. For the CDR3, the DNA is TGTGCCAGCAGCGCAGGACTAGCGGACACCGGGGAGCTGTTTTTT.

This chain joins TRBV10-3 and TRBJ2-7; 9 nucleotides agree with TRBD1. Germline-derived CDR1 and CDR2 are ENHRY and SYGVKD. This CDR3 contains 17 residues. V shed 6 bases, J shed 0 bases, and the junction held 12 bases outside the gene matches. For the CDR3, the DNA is TGTGCCATCAGGGGACAGGGAGAACTCGCCCCCTCCTACGAGCAGTACTTC. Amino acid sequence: CAIRGQGELAPSYEQYF.

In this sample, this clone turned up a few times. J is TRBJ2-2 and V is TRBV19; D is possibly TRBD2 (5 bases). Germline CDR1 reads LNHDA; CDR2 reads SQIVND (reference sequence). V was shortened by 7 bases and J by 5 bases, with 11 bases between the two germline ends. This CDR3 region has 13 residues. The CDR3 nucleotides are TGTGCCAGTAAAGGGAGAAGAACCGGGGAGCTGTTTTTT. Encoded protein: CASKGRRTGELFF. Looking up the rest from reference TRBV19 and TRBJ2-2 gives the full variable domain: DGGITQSPKYLFRKEGQNVTLSCEQNLNHDAMYWYRQDPGQGLRLIYYSQIVNDFQKGDIAEGYSVSREKKESFPLTVTSAQKNPTAFYLCASKGRRTGELFFGEGSRLTVL.

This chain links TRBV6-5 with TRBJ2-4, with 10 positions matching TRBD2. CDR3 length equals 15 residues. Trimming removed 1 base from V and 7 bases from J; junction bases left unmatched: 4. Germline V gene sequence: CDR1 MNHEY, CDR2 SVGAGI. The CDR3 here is CASSYLGAGGNIQYF. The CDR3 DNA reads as TGTGCCAGCAGTTACTTGGGAGCGGGGGGGAACATTCAGTACTTC.

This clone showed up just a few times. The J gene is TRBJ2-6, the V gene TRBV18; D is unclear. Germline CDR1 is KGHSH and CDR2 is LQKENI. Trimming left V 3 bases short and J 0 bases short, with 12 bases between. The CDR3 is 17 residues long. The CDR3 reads CASSPPAASSGANVLTF. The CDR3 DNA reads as TGTGCCAGCTCACCTCCGGCGGCCAGCTCTGGGGCCAACGTCCTGACTTTC.

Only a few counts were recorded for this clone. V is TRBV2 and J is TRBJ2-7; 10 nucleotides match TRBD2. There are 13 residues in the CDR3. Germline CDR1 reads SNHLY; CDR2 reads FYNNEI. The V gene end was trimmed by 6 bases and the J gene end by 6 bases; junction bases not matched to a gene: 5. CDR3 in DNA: TGTGCCAGCAGATCGGTAGCGGGAGGCGAGCAGTACTTC. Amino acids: CASRSVAGGEQYF.

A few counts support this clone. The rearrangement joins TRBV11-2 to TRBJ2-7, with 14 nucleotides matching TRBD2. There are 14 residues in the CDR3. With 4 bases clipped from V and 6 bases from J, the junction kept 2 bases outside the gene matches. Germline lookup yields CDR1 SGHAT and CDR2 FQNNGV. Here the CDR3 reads CASSWGLAGAEQYV. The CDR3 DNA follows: TGTGCCAGCAGCTGGGGACTAGCGGGAGCCGAGCAGTACGTC.